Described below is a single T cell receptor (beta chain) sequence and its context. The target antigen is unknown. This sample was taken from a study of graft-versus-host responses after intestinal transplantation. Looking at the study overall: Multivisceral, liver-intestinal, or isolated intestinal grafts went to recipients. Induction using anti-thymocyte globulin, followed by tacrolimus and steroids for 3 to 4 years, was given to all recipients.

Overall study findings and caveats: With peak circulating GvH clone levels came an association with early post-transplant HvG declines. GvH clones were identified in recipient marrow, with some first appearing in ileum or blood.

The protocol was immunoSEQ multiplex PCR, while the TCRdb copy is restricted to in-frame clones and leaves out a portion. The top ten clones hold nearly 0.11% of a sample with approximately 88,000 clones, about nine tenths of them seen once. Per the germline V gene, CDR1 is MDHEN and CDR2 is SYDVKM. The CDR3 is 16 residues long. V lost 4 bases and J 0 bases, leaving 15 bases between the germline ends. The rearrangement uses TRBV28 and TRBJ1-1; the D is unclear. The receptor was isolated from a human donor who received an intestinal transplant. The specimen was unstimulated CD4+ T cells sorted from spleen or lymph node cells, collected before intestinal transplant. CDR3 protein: CASSSTRIFLNTEAFF. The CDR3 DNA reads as TGTGCCAGCAGTTCTACCAGGATCTTTCTGAACACTGAAGCTTTCTTT.